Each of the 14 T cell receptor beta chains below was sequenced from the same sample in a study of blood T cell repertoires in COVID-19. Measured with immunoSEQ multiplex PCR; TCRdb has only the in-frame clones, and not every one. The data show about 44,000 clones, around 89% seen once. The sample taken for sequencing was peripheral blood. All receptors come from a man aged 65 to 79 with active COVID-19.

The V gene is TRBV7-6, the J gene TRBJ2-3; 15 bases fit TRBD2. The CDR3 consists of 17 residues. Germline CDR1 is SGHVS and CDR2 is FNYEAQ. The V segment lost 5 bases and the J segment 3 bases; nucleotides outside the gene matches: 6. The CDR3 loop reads CASSPRTSGGATDTQYF. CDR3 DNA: TGTGCCAGCAGCCCTCGGACTAGCGGGGGGGCTACAGATACGCAGTATTTT.

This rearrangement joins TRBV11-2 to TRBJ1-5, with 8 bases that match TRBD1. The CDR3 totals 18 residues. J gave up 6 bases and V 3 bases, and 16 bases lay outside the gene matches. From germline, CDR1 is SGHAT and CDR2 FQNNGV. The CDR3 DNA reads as TGTGCCAGCAGCTTGGTGGGAGGGTCAGGGGGCGATCGTCAGCCCCAGCATTTT. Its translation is CASSLVGGSGGDRQPQHF.

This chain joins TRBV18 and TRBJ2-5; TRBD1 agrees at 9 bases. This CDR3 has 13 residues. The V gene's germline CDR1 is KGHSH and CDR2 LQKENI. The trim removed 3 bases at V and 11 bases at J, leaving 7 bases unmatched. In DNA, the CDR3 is TGTGCCAGCTCACCCTCGGGACAGGGAGGGCAGTACTTC. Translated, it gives CASSPSGQGGQYF.

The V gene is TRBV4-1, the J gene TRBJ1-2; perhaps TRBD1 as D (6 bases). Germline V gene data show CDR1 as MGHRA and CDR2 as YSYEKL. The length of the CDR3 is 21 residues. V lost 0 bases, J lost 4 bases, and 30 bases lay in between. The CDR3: CASSQDGGLGGRIRRAYGYTF. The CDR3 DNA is TGCGCCAGCAGCCAAGATGGGGGGCTGGGGGGGCGTATTAGGAGGGCCTATGGCTACACCTTC.

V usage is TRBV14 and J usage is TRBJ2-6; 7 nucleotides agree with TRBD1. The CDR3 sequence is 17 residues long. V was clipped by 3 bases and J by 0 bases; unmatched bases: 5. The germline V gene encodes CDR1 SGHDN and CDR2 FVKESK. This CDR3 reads CASSHRTGSSGANVLTF. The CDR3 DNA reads TGTGCCAGCAGCCACAGGACAGGCAGCTCTGGGGCCAACGTCCTGACTTTC.

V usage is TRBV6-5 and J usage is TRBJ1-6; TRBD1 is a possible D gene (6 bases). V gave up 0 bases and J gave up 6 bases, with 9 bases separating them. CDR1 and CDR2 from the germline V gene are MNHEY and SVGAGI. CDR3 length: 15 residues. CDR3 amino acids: CASSYSTGLNSPLHF. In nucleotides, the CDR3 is TGTGCCAGCAGTTACTCGACAGGTCTTAATTCACCCCTCCACTTT.

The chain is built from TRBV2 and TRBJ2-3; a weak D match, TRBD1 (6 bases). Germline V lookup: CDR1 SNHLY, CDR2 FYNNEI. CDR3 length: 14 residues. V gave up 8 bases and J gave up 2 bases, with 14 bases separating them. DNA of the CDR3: TGTGCCAGCCACAATCCAGGGGCCACAGATACGCAGTATTTT. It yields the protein CASHNPGATDTQYF.

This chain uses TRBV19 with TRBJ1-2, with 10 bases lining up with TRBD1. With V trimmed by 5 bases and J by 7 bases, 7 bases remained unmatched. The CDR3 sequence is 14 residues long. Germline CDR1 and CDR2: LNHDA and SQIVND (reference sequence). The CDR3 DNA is TGTGCCAGTAGTTTCCCGGGACAGGGGATTGGCTACACCTTC. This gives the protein CASSFPGQGIGYTF.

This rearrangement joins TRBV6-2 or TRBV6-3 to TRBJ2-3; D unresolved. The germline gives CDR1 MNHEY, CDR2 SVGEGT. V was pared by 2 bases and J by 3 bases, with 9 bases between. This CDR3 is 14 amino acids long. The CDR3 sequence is CASSYALATDTQYF. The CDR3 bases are TGTGCCAGCAGTTACGCCCTGGCAACAGATACGCAGTATTTT.

The CDR3 is CASSLAGQGARETQYF. CDR3 DNA sequence: TGTGCCAGCAGCTTAGCGGGACAGGGGGCTAGAGAGACCCAGTACTTC. The V and J genes are TRBV7-2 and TRBJ2-5, with TRBD1 identical over 12 bases. This CDR3 contains 16 residues. Germline V CDR1 and CDR2: SGHTA, FQGNSA. V shed 0 bases and J 4 bases; nucleotides not matched to a gene: 3.

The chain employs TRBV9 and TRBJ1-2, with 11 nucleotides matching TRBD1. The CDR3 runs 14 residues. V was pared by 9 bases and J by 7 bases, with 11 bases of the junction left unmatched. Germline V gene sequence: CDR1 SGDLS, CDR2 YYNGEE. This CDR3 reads CAITTEDRGLGYTF. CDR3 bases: TGTGCCATAACTACCGAGGACAGGGGGCTTGGCTACACCTTC.

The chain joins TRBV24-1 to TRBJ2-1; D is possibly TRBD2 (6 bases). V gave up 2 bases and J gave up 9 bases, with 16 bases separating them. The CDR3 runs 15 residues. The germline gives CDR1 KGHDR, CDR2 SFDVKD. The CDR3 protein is CATSDSRRGRGEQFF. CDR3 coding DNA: TGTGCCACCAGTGATTCTAGGAGGGGACGGGGTGAGCAGTTCTTC.

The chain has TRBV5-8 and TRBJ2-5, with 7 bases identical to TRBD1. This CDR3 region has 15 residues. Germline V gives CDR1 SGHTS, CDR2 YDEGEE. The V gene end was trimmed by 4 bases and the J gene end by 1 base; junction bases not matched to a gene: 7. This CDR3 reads CASSAGGSTQETQYF. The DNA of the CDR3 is TGTGCCAGCAGCGCAGGGGGTTCAACCCAAGAGACCCAGTACTTC. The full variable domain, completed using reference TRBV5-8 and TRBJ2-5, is EAGVTQSPTHLIKTRGQQATLRCSPISGHTSVYWYQQALGLGLQFLLWYDEGEERNRGNFPPRFSGRQFPNYSSELNVNALELEDSALYLCASSAGGSTQETQYFGPGTRLLVL.

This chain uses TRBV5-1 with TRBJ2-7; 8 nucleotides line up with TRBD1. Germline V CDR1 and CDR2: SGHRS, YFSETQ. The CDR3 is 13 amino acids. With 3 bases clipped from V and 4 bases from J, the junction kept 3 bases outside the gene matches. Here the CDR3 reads CASSSDREYEQYF. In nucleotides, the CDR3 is TGCGCCAGCAGCTCGGACAGGGAATACGAGCAGTACTTC.